A selection of T cell receptor beta chains follows, all from one sample in a study of siplizumab effects on memory and regulatory T cells. TCRdb's table, derived via immunoSEQ multiplex PCR, lists solely in-frame clones and lacks some. The sample contains approximately 100,000 clones, 75% to 95% of which appear only once. The sequenced material came from CD4+ T cells sorted from blood. The receptor source for this set is a human donor in good health. Some clones in this sample may be carry-over from other donors' samples. CDR3s leave out the opening cysteine and the closing phenylalanine or tryptophan. A row's size may be missing; if present it is once, few, many or a size class.

v_call	clone_size	j_call	cdr3_aa
TRBV11-3	-	TRBJ2-7	ASSLEGGAGEQY
TRBV30	-	TRBJ1-5	AWRGPGGNQPQH
TRBV28	-	TRBJ1-6	ASSELGQAINSPLH
TRBV6-5	-	TRBJ2-5	ASSYSGQEGGTQY
TRBV4-2	-	TRBJ2-1	ASSPLLGGEQF
TRBV19	-	TRBJ1-3	ASGDLAGVSGNTIY
TRBV7-3	-	TRBJ2-7	ASSLSPGQAYEQY
TRBV27	once	TRBJ1-2	ASSFRNGYGYT
TRBV4-1	-	TRBJ2-3	ASSQDRIQGAFTY
TRBV28	-	TRBJ1-2	ASYRVNYGYT
TRBV7-8	-	TRBJ1-1	ASSSSQVSEAF
TRBV6-1	-	TRBJ2-4	ASSVPGTAKNIQY
TRBV4-1	-	TRBJ1-4	ASSQVGDRVPEKLF
TRBV5-1	-	TRBJ1-5	ASRGTDNQPQH
TRBV19	-	TRBJ1-5	ASSGGRAPQPQH
TRBV28	-	TRBJ2-2	ASTRPWGVSGNTGELF
TRBV27	-	TRBJ1-5	ASSKTANQPQH
TRBV30	-	TRBJ1-1	AWSDRAAEAF
TRBV7-3	-	TRBJ1-2	ASSPYVRSYGYT
TRBV7-9	-	TRBJ2-3	ASSLSQGATDTQY
TRBV19	-	TRBJ2-2	ASSPGGTSGELF
TRBV29-1	-	TRBJ2-1	SVEDLGTSGRVNEQF
TRBV7-9	-	TRBJ1-1	ASSLFGQVNVEAF
TRBV5-5	-	TRBJ2-7	ASSFLAGGEQY
TRBV9	-	TRBJ2-3	ASSVASTDTQY
TRBV27	-	TRBJ2-3	ASSPLRTVSTDTQY
TRBV19	-	TRBJ2-1	ASSPGTSGSPRGEQF
TRBV6-5	few	TRBJ1-5	ASSYAGIQPQH
TRBV6-6	-	TRBJ1-2	ASSLGNYGYT
TRBV19	once	TRBJ2-1	ASSSTGTRGPRSSYNEQF
TRBV5-1	-	TRBJ2-5	ASSLVGGPIQETQY
TRBV5-4	once	TRBJ2-2	ASSSWTKNTGELF
TRBV15	-	TRBJ2-5	ATSRDRVVRETQY
TRBV28	-	TRBJ1-3	ASSLIFGRGFSGNTIY
TRBV4-1	-	TRBJ2-2	ASSRGQGATGELF
TRBV9	-	TRBJ1-3	ASSVTGTYSGNTIY
TRBV5-1	-	TRBJ2-3	ASSLGPVDTQY
TRBV7-2	-	TRBJ1-4	ASSLGNGNEKLF
TRBV2	-	TRBJ2-7	ASKLGGRYEQY
TRBV21-1	-	TRBJ2-4	ASSTPRQIAKNIQY
TRBV5-1	-	TRBJ2-1	ATPPSGPYNEQF
TRBV27	-	TRBJ1-2	ASSWEGARGYT
TRBV5-4	once	TRBJ1-2	ASSVDDRVGYT
TRBV7-2	-	TRBJ2-1	ASSFLAPSYNEQF
TRBV10-1	-	TRBJ1-1	ASSESIGTRGNTEAF
TRBV28	-	TRBJ1-5	ASSHHQGQEQPQH
TRBV7-3	-	TRBJ1-1	ASSHRGLTEAF
TRBV7-2	-	TRBJ1-1	ASSLSMSAGNTEAF
TRBV14	-	TRBJ2-2	ASSSGTSGKGDTGELF